The sample holds many counts of the clone carrying this TCR beta chain. Its antigen is as yet unknown. The data derive from a study of T cells in Graves' hyperthyroidism and ophthalmopathy. V lost 3 bases and J 8 bases, leaving 8 bases between the germline ends. This CDR3 spans 12 amino acids. Looked up from germline, CDR1 is SGHAT and CDR2 is FQNNGV. Study observations and caveats: Researchers report that a 13 V-J model separated ophthalmopathy from stable hyperthyroidism.

RNA transcripts were the template for amplifying TCR beta CDR3 regions. HTBI primers drove first-round RT-PCR of the TCR CDR3. TCRdb redid the calling of the multiplex PCR reads with MiXCR, one entry per CDR3 protein. The sample has about 640,000 distinct CDR3 sequences, less than 25% seen once. The sequencing input was blood. The sequence was collected from a man aged 25 to 40 with Graves' ophthalmopathy. This rearrangement joins TRBV11-2 to TRBJ1-3, with unresolved D. CDR3 amino acids: CASSLNRDTIYF. For the CDR3, the DNA is TGTGCCAGCAGCTTGAATCGGGACACCATATATTTT.